This T cell receptor (beta chain) was sequenced in a study of shared clonotypes between healthy human individuals. Study details: Plates per donor: three CD4 naive, three CD4 memory, two CD8 naive, one CD8 memory. Study-wide results and limits: Sample collection involved blood only; tissue repertoires are likely different. The low donor count limited represented genetic and exposure-history diversity.

Only Caucasian adults living in Nashville, Tennessee served as donors. This clone was seen just once. Its matching antigen is unknown. Trimming at V came to 10 bases and at J to 2 bases, leaving 7 bases not matched to a gene. This CDR3 has 14 amino acids. CDR1 is LNHDA and CDR2 is SQIVND in the germline V gene (reference sequence). Produced via immunoSEQ multiplex PCR; TCRdb's table is partial and in-frame only. The table has a few million clones, around 93% seen once; the top ten hold about 0.36%. This receptor was identified in a man aged 18-30 years in good health. Some clones in this sample may be carry-over from other donors' samples. The V and J genes are TRBV19 and TRBJ2-3; 9 bases line up with TRBD2. Sequencing was done on a sample of naive CD4+ T cells from PBMCs. Noted subset: CD45RA+ positively selected. The CDR3 sequence: CATTRTSVTDTQYF. The CDR3 DNA sequence: TGTGCCACCACCCGGACTAGCGTCACAGATACGCAGTATTTT. The complete variable domain, with remaining parts taken from reference TRBV19 and TRBJ2-3, reads DGGITQSPKYLFRKEGQNVTLSCEQNLNHDAMYWYRQDPGQGLRLIYYSQIVNDFQKGDIAEGYSVSREKKESFPLTVTSAQKNPTAFYLCATTRTSVTDTQYFGPGTRLTVL.